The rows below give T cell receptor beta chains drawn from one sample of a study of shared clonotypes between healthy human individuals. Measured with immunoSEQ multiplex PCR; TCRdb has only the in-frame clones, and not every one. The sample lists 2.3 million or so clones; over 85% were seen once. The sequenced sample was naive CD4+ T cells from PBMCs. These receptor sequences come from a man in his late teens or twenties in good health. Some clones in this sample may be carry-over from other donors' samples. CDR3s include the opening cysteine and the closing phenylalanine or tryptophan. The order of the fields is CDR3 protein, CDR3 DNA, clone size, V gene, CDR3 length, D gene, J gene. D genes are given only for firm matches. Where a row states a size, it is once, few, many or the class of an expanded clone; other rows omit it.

cdr3_aa: CASSLGQGNQPQHF
cdr3_nt: TGTGCCAGCAGTTTGGGGCAGGGGAATCAGCCCCAGCATTTT
clone_size: -
v_call: TRBV28
cdr3_length: 14
d_call: -
j_call: TRBJ1-5

cdr3_aa: CASSPPDSLNQPQHF
cdr3_nt: TGTGCCAGCAGTCCACCGGACAGCCTCAATCAGCCCCAGCATTTT
clone_size: -
v_call: TRBV28
cdr3_length: 15
d_call: -
j_call: TRBJ1-5

cdr3_aa: CASSRGTGGTDTQYF
cdr3_nt: TGTGCCAGCAGCCGCGGGACAGGGGGCACAGATACGCAGTATTTT
clone_size: -
v_call: TRBV7-8
cdr3_length: 15
d_call: TRBD1
j_call: TRBJ2-3

cdr3_aa: CASNRGVFYPYEQYF
cdr3_nt: TGCGCCAGCAACAGAGGGGTCTTTTACCCCTACGAGCAGTACTTC
clone_size: once
v_call: TRBV10-1
cdr3_length: 15
d_call: -
j_call: TRBJ2-7

cdr3_aa: CASSLDSGRAGGELFF
cdr3_nt: TGCGCCAGCAGCTTGGACAGCGGGAGGGCTGGCGGGGAGCTGTTTTTT
clone_size: -
v_call: TRBV5-1
cdr3_length: 16
d_call: TRBD2
j_call: TRBJ2-2

cdr3_aa: CASSLVGDWSKEQYF
cdr3_nt: TGTGCCAGCAGCTTAGTAGGGGACTGGAGTAAGGAGCAGTACTTC
clone_size: -
v_call: TRBV7-2
cdr3_length: 15
d_call: -
j_call: TRBJ2-7

cdr3_aa: CSISGADTQYF
cdr3_nt: TGCAGTATCTCAGGGGCAGATACGCAGTATTTT
clone_size: -
v_call: TRBV20-1
cdr3_length: 11
d_call: -
j_call: TRBJ2-3

cdr3_aa: CASSYRPRLGQGNEQFF
cdr3_nt: TGTGCCAGCAGCTACAGACCCCGACTGGGACAGGGCAATGAGCAGTTCTTC
clone_size: -
v_call: TRBV7-2
cdr3_length: 17
d_call: TRBD1
j_call: TRBJ2-1

cdr3_aa: CASMSRQETQYF
cdr3_nt: TGTGCCAGTATGTCTAGACAAGAGACCCAGTACTTC
clone_size: -
v_call: TRBV19
cdr3_length: 12
d_call: -
j_call: TRBJ2-5

cdr3_aa: CASSLFLGTGEKTGELFF
cdr3_nt: TGTGCCAGCAGTTTATTTCTCGGGACAGGAGAAAAAACCGGGGAGCTGTTTTTT
clone_size: -
v_call: TRBV27
cdr3_length: 18
d_call: TRBD1
j_call: TRBJ2-2

cdr3_aa: CASSYDPRQNEQFF
cdr3_nt: TGTGCCAGCAGTTATGACCCCCGCCAGAATGAGCAGTTCTTC
clone_size: -
v_call: TRBV27
cdr3_length: 14
d_call: -
j_call: TRBJ2-1

cdr3_aa: CASSLSGASQKLFF
cdr3_nt: TGTGCCAGCTCACTATCAGGAGCCTCTCAAAAACTGTTTTTT
clone_size: -
v_call: TRBV18
cdr3_length: 14
d_call: -
j_call: TRBJ1-4

cdr3_aa: CASSLFGSYEQYF
cdr3_nt: TGTGCCAGCAGCTTATTCGGATCGTACGAGCAGTACTTC
clone_size: -
v_call: TRBV7-2
cdr3_length: 13
d_call: -
j_call: TRBJ2-7

cdr3_aa: CASSAGGGPPEAFF
cdr3_nt: TGTGCCAGTAGTGCAGGGGGGGGGCCCCCTGAAGCTTTCTTT
clone_size: -
v_call: TRBV19
cdr3_length: 14
d_call: TRBD1
j_call: TRBJ1-1

cdr3_aa: CASSQVGTSAPKQFF
cdr3_nt: TGTGCCAGCAGCCAAGTCGGGACTAGCGCGCCTAAGCAGTTCTTC
clone_size: -
v_call: TRBV4-2
cdr3_length: 15
d_call: TRBD2
j_call: TRBJ2-1

cdr3_aa: CASTQTGTGKINEQYF
cdr3_nt: TGTGCCAGCACCCAAACAGGGACAGGGAAGATCAACGAGCAGTACTTC
clone_size: -
v_call: TRBV6-6
cdr3_length: 16
d_call: TRBD1
j_call: TRBJ2-7

cdr3_aa: CASSLSSGREQFF
cdr3_nt: TGTGCCAGCAGCTTATCTAGCGGTCGGGAGCAGTTCTTC
clone_size: -
v_call: TRBV7-2
cdr3_length: 13
d_call: TRBD2
j_call: TRBJ2-1

cdr3_aa: CASSPPSESTDTQYF
cdr3_nt: TGCGCCAGCAGCCCCCCTAGCGAGAGCACAGATACGCAGTATTTT
clone_size: -
v_call: TRBV23-1
cdr3_length: 15
d_call: -
j_call: TRBJ2-3

cdr3_aa: CASSFRVSNQPQHF
cdr3_nt: TGTGCCAGCAGTTTTAGGGTTAGCAATCAGCCCCAGCATTTT
clone_size: -
v_call: TRBV27
cdr3_length: 14
d_call: -
j_call: TRBJ1-5

cdr3_aa: CASSLEANTEAFF
cdr3_nt: TGTGCCAGCAGCTTAGAGGCAAACACTGAAGCTTTCTTT
clone_size: -
v_call: TRBV7-9
cdr3_length: 13
d_call: -
j_call: TRBJ1-1

cdr3_aa: CASSFETVYNEQFF
cdr3_nt: TGTGCCAGCAGTTTCGAGACGGTCTACAATGAGCAGTTCTTC
clone_size: -
v_call: TRBV28
cdr3_length: 14
d_call: -
j_call: TRBJ2-1

cdr3_aa: CASSLGREPSNQPQHF
cdr3_nt: TGTGCCAGCAGCTTGGGCAGGGAACCTAGCAATCAGCCCCAGCATTTT
clone_size: -
v_call: TRBV5-6
cdr3_length: 16
d_call: -
j_call: TRBJ1-5

cdr3_aa: CASSATGGYNSPLHF
cdr3_nt: TGCGCCAGCAGCGCAACAGGGGGCTATAATTCACCCCTCCACTTT
clone_size: -
v_call: TRBV5-1
cdr3_length: 15
d_call: TRBD1
j_call: TRBJ1-6

cdr3_aa: CASSETGQGYEQYF
cdr3_nt: TGTGCCAGCAGCGAAACGGGACAGGGCTACGAGCAGTACTTC
clone_size: -
v_call: TRBV7-9
cdr3_length: 14
d_call: TRBD1
j_call: TRBJ2-7

cdr3_aa: CASSGDRSRNTEAFF
cdr3_nt: TGTGCCAGCAGCGGGGACAGGTCCCGAAACACTGAAGCTTTCTTT
clone_size: -
v_call: TRBV27
cdr3_length: 15
d_call: TRBD1
j_call: TRBJ1-1

cdr3_aa: CASSLDRRTGELFF
cdr3_nt: TGTGCCAGCAGCCTGGACAGGAGGACCGGGGAGCTGTTTTTT
clone_size: -
v_call: TRBV5-8
cdr3_length: 14
d_call: TRBD1
j_call: TRBJ2-2

cdr3_aa: CASSWTTLTGASSYNEQFF
cdr3_nt: TGCGCCAGCAGCTGGACCACCCTGACAGGGGCCAGCTCCTACAATGAGCAGTTCTTC
clone_size: once
v_call: TRBV5-1
cdr3_length: 19
d_call: TRBD1
j_call: TRBJ2-1

cdr3_aa: CSVEEPSGAYNEQFF
cdr3_nt: TGCAGCGTTGAAGAACCTAGCGGAGCTTACAATGAGCAGTTCTTC
clone_size: -
v_call: TRBV29-1
cdr3_length: 15
d_call: TRBD2
j_call: TRBJ2-1

cdr3_aa: CASSLAILGSGNTIYF
cdr3_nt: TGCGCCAGCAGCTTGGCTATACTGGGCTCTGGAAACACCATATATTTT
clone_size: -
v_call: TRBV5-1
cdr3_length: 16
d_call: -
j_call: TRBJ1-3

cdr3_aa: CASSLSGGYEQYF
cdr3_nt: TGTGCCAGCAGTTTATCAGGCGGCTACGAGCAGTACTTC
clone_size: -
v_call: TRBV27
cdr3_length: 13
d_call: -
j_call: TRBJ2-7

cdr3_aa: CASTHSYEQYF
cdr3_nt: TGTGCCAGCACCCACTCCTACGAGCAGTACTTC
clone_size: once
v_call: TRBV28
cdr3_length: 11
d_call: -
j_call: TRBJ2-7

cdr3_aa: CASSRNPPETQYF
cdr3_nt: TGCGCCAGCAGTCGGAACCCACCAGAGACCCAGTACTTC
clone_size: -
v_call: TRBV5-1
cdr3_length: 13
d_call: -
j_call: TRBJ2-5

cdr3_aa: CASSLNPQETQYF
cdr3_nt: TGTGCCAGCAGCTTAAACCCACAAGAGACCCAGTACTTC
clone_size: once
v_call: TRBV7-3
cdr3_length: 13
d_call: -
j_call: TRBJ2-5

cdr3_aa: CASSLFATTSGNTIYF
cdr3_nt: TGTGCCAGCAGCTTGTTTGCTACAACCTCTGGAAACACCATATATTTT
clone_size: -
v_call: TRBV5-6
cdr3_length: 16
d_call: -
j_call: TRBJ1-3

cdr3_aa: CATSRDKVSSGRRVDEQYF
cdr3_nt: TGTGCCACCAGCAGAGATAAGGTTTCGAGCGGGAGGAGGGTAGACGAGCAGTACTTC
clone_size: -
v_call: TRBV15
cdr3_length: 19
d_call: TRBD2
j_call: TRBJ2-7

cdr3_aa: CASSMGSLSGTGELFF
cdr3_nt: TGTGCCAGCAGCATGGGGAGTTTATCTGGCACCGGGGAGCTGTTTTTT
clone_size: -
v_call: TRBV9
cdr3_length: 16
d_call: -
j_call: TRBJ2-2

cdr3_aa: CASSLPQGARTEAFF
cdr3_nt: TGTGCCAGCAGTCTACCTCAGGGGGCGCGGACTGAAGCTTTCTTT
clone_size: -
v_call: TRBV28
cdr3_length: 15
d_call: TRBD1
j_call: TRBJ1-1

cdr3_aa: CASSLVGLSDTQYF
cdr3_nt: TGCGCCAGCAGCTTGGTGGGACTATCAGATACGCAGTATTTT
clone_size: -
v_call: TRBV5-1
cdr3_length: 14
d_call: TRBD2
j_call: TRBJ2-3

cdr3_aa: CASSLGRGPGANYGYTF
cdr3_nt: TGCGCCAGCAGCTTGGGAAGAGGACCCGGAGCTAACTATGGCTACACCTTC
clone_size: -
v_call: TRBV5-1
cdr3_length: 17
d_call: -
j_call: TRBJ1-2

cdr3_aa: CSARDPWYF
cdr3_nt: TGCAGTGCTAGAGACCCCTGGTACTTC
clone_size: -
v_call: TRBV20-1
cdr3_length: 9
d_call: -
j_call: TRBJ2-5

cdr3_aa: CASSQDRDRVAVTF
cdr3_nt: TGTGCCAGTAGTCAAGACCGGGACAGGGTGGCGGTTACCTTC
clone_size: -
v_call: TRBV19
cdr3_length: 14
d_call: TRBD1
j_call: TRBJ1-2

cdr3_aa: CASSFDSMVLETQYF
cdr3_nt: TGTGCCAGCAGCTTCGACAGCATGGTCCTGGAGACCCAGTACTTC
clone_size: -
v_call: TRBV7-2
cdr3_length: 15
d_call: -
j_call: TRBJ2-5

cdr3_aa: CASSLTRQGGMNTEAFF
cdr3_nt: TGTGCCAGCTCACTCACTCGACAGGGGGGGATGAACACTGAAGCTTTCTTT
clone_size: -
v_call: TRBV18
cdr3_length: 17
d_call: TRBD1
j_call: TRBJ1-1

cdr3_aa: CASSPPGTAGELFF
cdr3_nt: TGTGCCAGCTCACCACCCGGCACGGCCGGGGAGCTGTTTTTT
clone_size: -
v_call: TRBV18
cdr3_length: 14
d_call: -
j_call: TRBJ2-2

cdr3_aa: CASSSGRSRTGEQFF
cdr3_nt: TGTGCCAGCAGCTCGGGCCGAAGTAGGACCGGTGAGCAGTTCTTC
clone_size: -
v_call: TRBV11-2
cdr3_length: 15
d_call: -
j_call: TRBJ2-1

cdr3_aa: CASSSHGGIGELFF
cdr3_nt: TGTGCCAGCAGTTCCCACGGGGGCATCGGGGAGCTGTTTTTT
clone_size: -
v_call: TRBV28
cdr3_length: 14
d_call: -
j_call: TRBJ2-2

cdr3_aa: CASARINTGELFF
cdr3_nt: TGTGCCAGCGCGAGGATTAACACCGGGGAGCTGTTTTTT
clone_size: -
v_call: TRBV2
cdr3_length: 13
d_call: -
j_call: TRBJ2-2

cdr3_aa: CASSGGETQYF
cdr3_nt: TGTGCCAGCAGCGGGGGAGAGACCCAGTACTTC
clone_size: -
v_call: TRBV28
cdr3_length: 11
d_call: -
j_call: TRBJ2-5

cdr3_aa: CASSLARLRVGEQYF
cdr3_nt: TGTGCCAGCAGTCTAGCAAGACTCAGGGTGGGCGAGCAGTACTTC
clone_size: -
v_call: TRBV28
cdr3_length: 15
d_call: -
j_call: TRBJ2-7

cdr3_aa: CAWRGPGQGGTYEQYF
cdr3_nt: TGTGCCTGGAGGGGACCAGGACAGGGGGGGACCTACGAGCAGTACTTC
clone_size: -
v_call: TRBV30
cdr3_length: 16
d_call: TRBD1
j_call: TRBJ2-7

cdr3_aa: CAGSLGNYNEQFF
cdr3_nt: TGTGCCGGTTCGTTAGGAAACTACAATGAGCAGTTCTTC
clone_size: -
v_call: TRBV28
cdr3_length: 13
d_call: -
j_call: TRBJ2-1

cdr3_aa: CASSGKGIAGMPSTDTQYF
cdr3_nt: TGTGCCAGCAGCGGAAAGGGGATAGCGGGGATGCCTAGCACAGATACGCAGTATTTT
clone_size: -
v_call: TRBV9
cdr3_length: 19
d_call: TRBD2
j_call: TRBJ2-3

cdr3_aa: CASSQDNRRASGYNEQFF
cdr3_nt: TGCGCCAGCAGCCAAGATAATAGGCGGGCTAGCGGTTACAATGAGCAGTTCTTC
clone_size: -
v_call: TRBV4-1
cdr3_length: 18
d_call: TRBD2
j_call: TRBJ2-1

cdr3_aa: CASSQGQMNTEAFF
cdr3_nt: TGCGCCAGCAGCCAAGGACAGATGAACACTGAAGCTTTCTTT
clone_size: -
v_call: TRBV5-1
cdr3_length: 14
d_call: -
j_call: TRBJ1-1

cdr3_aa: CASSFDRSSYEQYF
cdr3_nt: TGTGCCAGCAGCTTCGACAGGAGCTCCTACGAGCAGTACTTC
clone_size: -
v_call: TRBV7-9
cdr3_length: 14
d_call: -
j_call: TRBJ2-7